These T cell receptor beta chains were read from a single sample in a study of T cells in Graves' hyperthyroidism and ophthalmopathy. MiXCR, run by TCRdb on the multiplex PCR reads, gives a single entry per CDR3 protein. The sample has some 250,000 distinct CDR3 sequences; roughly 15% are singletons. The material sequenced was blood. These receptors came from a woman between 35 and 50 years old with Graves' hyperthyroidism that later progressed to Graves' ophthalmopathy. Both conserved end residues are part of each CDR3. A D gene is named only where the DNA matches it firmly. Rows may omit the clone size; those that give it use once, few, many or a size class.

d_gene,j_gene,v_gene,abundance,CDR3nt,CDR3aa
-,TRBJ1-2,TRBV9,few,TGTGCCAGCAGCTCGCCCGGCAGGGAAGGTGGCTACACCTTC,CASSSPGREGGYTF
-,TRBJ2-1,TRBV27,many,TGTGCCAGCAGTTATTACGGCCTCGGGAATGAGCAGTTCTTC,CASSYYGLGNEQFF
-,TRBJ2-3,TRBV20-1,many,TGCAGTGCTAGAACGGGATTCACAGATACGCAGTATTTT,CSARTGFTDTQYF
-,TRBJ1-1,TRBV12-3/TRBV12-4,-,TGTGCCAGCAGTAGGGGGGCGCTTGTTGGTGAAGCTTTCTTT,CASSRGALVGEAFF
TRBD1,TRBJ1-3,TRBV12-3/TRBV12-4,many,TGTGCCAGCAGAAAAACAGGGGGCGCTGGAAACACCATATATTTT,CASRKTGGAGNTIYF
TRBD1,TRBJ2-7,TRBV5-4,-,TGTGCCAGCAGCTCGATGAAGGGACAGATCGACTACGAGCAGTACTTC,CASSSMKGQIDYEQYF
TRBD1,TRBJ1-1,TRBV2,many,TGTGCCAGCAGGGCCGGACAGGCCGTATTGACTGAAGCTTTCTTT,CASRAGQAVLTEAFF
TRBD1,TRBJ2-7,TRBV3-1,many,TGTGCCAGCAGCCATCGGGACAGGGCCCCCTTCGAGCAGTACTTC,CASSHRDRAPFEQYF
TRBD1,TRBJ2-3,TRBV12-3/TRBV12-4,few,TGTGCCAGCAGTTCGACAGGGGGCTTGAAAACAGATACGCAGTATTTT,CASSSTGGLKTDTQYF
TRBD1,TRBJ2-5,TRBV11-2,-,TGTGCCAGCAGCTTAGGAAAGGGTCAGGGGGCTGTAGAGACCCAGTACTTC,CASSLGKGQGAVETQYF
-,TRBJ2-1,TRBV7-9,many,TGTGCCATCAAAGAATCGCAGGGCCAGGGGGAGCAGTTCTTC,CAIKESQGQGEQFF
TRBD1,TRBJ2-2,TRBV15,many,TGTGCCACCAGCGTTAGGGGGCTCTTGGCCGGGGAGCTGTTTTTT,CATSVRGLLAGELFF
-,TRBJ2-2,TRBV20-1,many,TGCAGTGCTACGGGGCTTACGAACACCGGGGAGCTGTTTTTT,CSATGLTNTGELFF
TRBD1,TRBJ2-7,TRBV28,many,TGTGCCAGCAGAGCCGGGACAGGTTTGTACTTC,CASRAGTGLYF
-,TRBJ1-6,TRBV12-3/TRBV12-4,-,TGTGCCAGCAGTTTAGGGGGGGACTCCTATAATTCACCCCTCCACTTT,CASSLGGDSYNSPLHF
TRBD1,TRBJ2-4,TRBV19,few,TGTGCCAGTAGTGTAGGGACAGGGGGTCACATTCAGTACTTC,CASSVGTGGHIQYF
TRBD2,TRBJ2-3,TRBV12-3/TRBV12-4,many,TGTGCCAGCAGTCCCCCCTCGACTAGCGGGTCAGATACGCAGTATTTT,CASSPPSTSGSDTQYF